The T cell receptor beta chain under discussion was sequenced for a study of CD8 T cells in Susac syndrome. Random hexamers were used to reverse transcribe the RNA input (roughly 0.5 to 1 ug). TCRdb independently ran MiXCR on the immunoSEQ multiplex PCR reads; one entry per CDR3 protein. The sample includes around 45,000 distinct CDR3 sequences, over 85% seen only once; the top ten take 0.5% to 0.55%. Healthy donors constituted the controls, which were matched for age and sex. Between the trimmed V and J ends, which lost 4 bases and 3 bases, there was a span of 7 bases. CDR3 size: 13 residues. Looked up from germline, CDR1 is MNHEY and CDR2 is SMNVEV (reference sequence).

This chain links TRBV27 with TRBJ1-5; a weak D match, TRBD1 (5 bases). This sequence originates from a human donor in good health. Sequencing was carried out using CD8+ T cells from PBMCs. Written as DNA, the CDR3 is TGTGCCAGCAGTTCCGGGGCCAATCAGCCCCAGCATTTT. Translating gives CASSSGANQPQHF.